Described below is a single T cell receptor (beta chain) sequence and its context. The germline V and J ends were trimmed by 8 bases and 0 bases, with 14 bases remaining between them. This CDR3 has 14 residues. Germline assignment: CDR1 DFQATT and CDR2 SNEGSKA (reference sequence). This entry is derived from a study of CD8 T cells in ankylosing spondylitis. TCRdb processed the 5' RACE reads anew with MiXCR; each CDR3 protein has one entry. The table shows roughly 240,000 distinct CDR3 sequences, with roughly 32% occurring only once. The TCR sequence derives from a male donor with ankylosing spondylitis or in good health (not recorded which). The chain uses TRBV20-1 and TRBJ2-1, with a tentative D call TRBD2 (7 bases). Sequencing was done on a sample of blood, either unsorted or a sorted T cell fraction (not recorded which). CDR3 nucleotide sequence: TGCAGTCCTAAAGGGGGGGGCTCCTACAATGAGCAGTTCTTC. Residues: CSPKGGGSYNEQFF.